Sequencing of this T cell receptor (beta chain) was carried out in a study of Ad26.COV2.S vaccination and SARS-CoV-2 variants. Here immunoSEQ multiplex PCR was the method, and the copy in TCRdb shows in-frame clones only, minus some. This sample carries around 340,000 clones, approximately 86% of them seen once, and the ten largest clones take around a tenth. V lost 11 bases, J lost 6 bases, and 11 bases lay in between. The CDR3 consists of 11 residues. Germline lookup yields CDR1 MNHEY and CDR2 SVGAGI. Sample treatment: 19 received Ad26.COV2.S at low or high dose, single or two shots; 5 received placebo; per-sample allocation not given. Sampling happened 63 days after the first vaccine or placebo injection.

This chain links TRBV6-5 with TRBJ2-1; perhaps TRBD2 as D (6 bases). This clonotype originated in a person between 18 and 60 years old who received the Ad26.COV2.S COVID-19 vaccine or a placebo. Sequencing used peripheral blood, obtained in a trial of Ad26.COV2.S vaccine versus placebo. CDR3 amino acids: CAARGTNEQFF. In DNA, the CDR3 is TGTGCCGCACGGGGGACCAATGAGCAGTTCTTC.